Below, 20 T cell receptor beta chains from the same sample are listed, as sequenced in a study of spatial heterogeneity in lung cancer. A single record per CDR3 protein comes from TCRdb applying MiXCR to the 5' RACE reads. The sample holds almost 75,000 distinct CDR3 sequences, about 14% seen once. Time point described: sample taken at primary tumor resection. Frozen PBMC, nontumor lung or tumor provided whole RNA, which was sequenced unsorted. Sequenced material: PBMCs, taken at surgery. Every receptor here comes from a male donor with early-stage non-small cell lung cancer.

This clonotype was found many times. The chain combines TRBV6-5 with TRBJ2-7; D possibly corresponds to TRBD2 (6 bases). Deletions cut 4 bases from V and 9 bases from J, with 19 bases between. Germline V gene data show CDR1 as MNHEY and CDR2 as SVGAGI. The CDR3 runs 14 residues. The CDR3 DNA reads as TGTGCCAGCAGTTCCCTGGTGGGAGGTACGGGGCAGTACTTC. Translated, it gives CASSSLVGGTGQYF.

This clonotype was seen a few times. The gene calls are TRBV29-1 and TRBJ2-1, with D tentatively TRBD2 (7 bases). With 6 bases removed from V and 2 bases from J, the gap between germline ends came to 17 bases. The CDR3 has 15 amino acids. Germline assignment: CDR1 SQVTM and CDR2 ANQGSEA. The CDR3 sequence: CSVAGGGATYNEQFF. The CDR3 bases are TGCAGCGTGGCCGGCGGGGGCGCCACCTACAATGAGCAGTTCTTC.

The chain combines TRBV2 with TRBJ2-7; D might be TRBD1 or TRBD2, each matching 5 bases. The CDR3 length is 12 residues. V shed 6 bases and J shed 6 bases, with 12 bases lying between them. Germline CDR1 reads SNHLY; CDR2 reads FYNNEI. CDR3: CASRVQRGEQYF. As DNA, the CDR3 is TGTGCCAGCAGGGTACAGAGGGGCGAGCAGTACTTC. Based on the CDR3 plus reference TRBV2 and TRBJ2-7, the full variable domain is EPEVTQTPSHQVTQMGQEVILRCVPISNHLYFYWYRQILGQKVEFLVSFYNNEISEKSEIFDDQFSVERPDGSNFTLKIRSTKLEDSAMYFCASRVQRGEQYFGPGTRLTVT.

At least ten counts were recorded for this clonotype. This chain uses TRBV2 with TRBJ2-7; TRBD1 is a possible D gene (6 bases). V was clipped by 6 bases and J by 3 bases, with 9 bases between them. Per germline, CDR1 SNHLY and CDR2 FYNNEI. The CDR3 has 12 amino acids. The CDR3 DNA is TGTGCCAGCAGCCGGGACAACTACGAGCAGTACTTC. This sequence encodes CASSRDNYEQYF.

CDR3 residues: CASSPRAGQDLSGRVTGELFF. CDR3 sequence (DNA): TGTGCCAGCAGCCCGAGGGCGGGACAGGACCTTAGCGGGAGAGTAACCGGGGAGCTGTTTTTT. The chain couples TRBV7-2 to TRBJ2-2; tentative D call: TRBD2 (9 bases). V dropped 5 bases and J dropped 5 bases, with 33 bases sitting between them. The CDR3 contains 21 residues. Germline CDR1 is SGHTA and CDR2 is FQGNSA.

V is TRBV6-5 and J is TRBJ1-1, with D tentatively TRBD1 (5 bases). The CDR3 length is 15 residues. Germline loops: CDR1 MNHEY, CDR2 SVGAGI. V was trimmed by 4 bases and J by 0 bases, leaving 12 bases between them. The CDR3 nucleotides are TGTGCCAGCAGTTGGGCAGGGCGCATGAACACTGAAGCTTTCTTT. Amino acids: CASSWAGRMNTEAFF.

This clonotype was found a few times. The chain has TRBV10-2 and TRBJ2-7, with D unclear. CDR1 WSHSY and CDR2 SAAADI come from the germline V gene. This CDR3 has 12 amino acids. Deletions cut 4 bases from V and 12 bases from J, with 16 bases between. The CDR3 sequence: CASSGETNFWYF. Written as DNA, the CDR3 is TGCGCCAGCAGTGGGGAAACAAATTTCTGGTACTTC.

The rearrangement uses TRBV5-1 and TRBJ2-7; D unresolved. V lost 4 bases to trimming and J lost 3 bases, with 11 bases between them. This CDR3 region has 13 residues. CDR1 and CDR2 (germline): SGHRS, YFSETQ. Written as DNA, the CDR3 is TGCGCCAGCAGCATGCCACCCGGCTACGAGCAGTACTTC. This translates into CASSMPPGYEQYF.

Here the CDR3 DNA reads TGTGCCAGCAGTTCCTACTGGGCAGAGGGCAATCAGCCCCAGCATTTT. Encoded protein: CASSSYWAEGNQPQHF. The rearrangement joins TRBV12-3 or TRBV12-4 to TRBJ1-5; no clear D. The CDR3 spans 16 residues. V lost 4 bases and J lost 2, with 15 bases in between.

This clonotype was detected ten times or more. V is TRBV20-1 and J is TRBJ2-7; 8 nucleotides agree with TRBD2. CDR1 is DFQATT, CDR2 SNEGSKA, per germline (reference sequence). With V trimmed by 0 bases and J by 6 bases, 7 bases remained unmatched. The CDR3 is 14 amino acids. CDR3 residues: CSARDRSSGREQYF. Written as DNA, the CDR3 is TGCAGTGCTAGAGATAGGTCTAGCGGGCGCGAGCAGTACTTC.

The chain is built from TRBV19 and TRBJ1-2, with D unclear. V dropped 1 base and J dropped 6 bases, with 15 bases sitting between them. Germline assignment: CDR1 LNHDA and CDR2 SQIVND (reference sequence). This CDR3 contains 15 residues. CDR3: CASSIVGTIGNGYTF. Here the CDR3 DNA reads TGTGCCAGTAGTATAGTTGGCACAATCGGGAATGGCTACACCTTC.

The table lists this clonotype with many counts. This chain joins TRBV20-1 and TRBJ2-1; D gene uncertain. V was clipped by 6 bases and J by 1 base, with 22 bases between them. CDR1 and CDR2 (germline): DFQATT, SNEGSKA (reference sequence). The CDR3 is 17 residues long. Written as DNA, the CDR3 is TGCAGTGCCCGAGCTATTAAAAACGGACCGTCCTACAATGAGCAGTTCTTC. Its protein is CSARAIKNGPSYNEQFF.

The rearrangement uses TRBV30 and TRBJ2-7; D is possibly TRBD1 (6 bases). Germline assignment: CDR1 GTSNPN and CDR2 SVGIG (reference sequence). The V gene lost 6 bases and the J gene lost 1 base, with 13 bases spanning the gap. The CDR3 is 13 amino acids. The CDR3 sequence is CACLPQGSYEQYF. The CDR3 DNA follows: TGTGCCTGCCTCCCACAGGGATCCTACGAGCAGTACTTC.

The sample holds a few counts of this clonotype. The rearrangement joins TRBV29-1 to TRBJ2-5; 9 bases fit TRBD1. The CDR3 has 15 residues. The V and J ends lost 2 bases and 4 bases, in that order; junction bases with no gene match: 8. Germline CDR1 is SQVTM and CDR2 is ANQGSEA. The CDR3 loop reads CSVEPGQGLLETQYF. CDR3 nucleotides: TGCAGCGTTGAACCGGGACAGGGCTTGTTAGAGACCCAGTACTTC. The whole variable domain, remainder taken from reference TRBV29-1 and TRBJ2-5, is SAVISQKPSRDICQRGTSLTIQCQVDSQVTMMFWYRQQPGQSLTLIATANQGSEATYESGFVIDKFPISRPNLTFSTLTVSNMSPEDSSIYLCSVEPGQGLLETQYFGPGTRLLVL.

The chain links TRBV10-3 to TRBJ2-2, with D maybe TRBD2 (6 bases). The CDR3 runs 18 residues. V lost 0 bases and J 0 bases, leaving 14 bases between the germline ends. Germline CDR1 is ENHRY and CDR2 is SYGVKD. This CDR3 reads CAISESSPGATNTGELFF. The CDR3, as DNA: TGTGCCATCAGTGAGTCCAGCCCGGGAGCAACGAACACCGGGGAGCTGTTTTTT.

The chain recombines TRBV20-1 with TRBJ2-1, with D possibly TRBD1 on 6 matching bases. This CDR3 region has 14 residues. From germline, CDR1 is DFQATT and CDR2 SNEGSKA (reference sequence). V was trimmed by 7 bases and J by 5 bases, leaving 18 bases between them. Here the CDR3 reads CSVTLLTGNNEQFF. The DNA of the CDR3 is TGCAGTGTTACTTTACTGACAGGTAACAATGAGCAGTTCTTC.

This clonotype was observed a few times. The chain carries TRBV23-1 and TRBJ1-2; the D is unclear. TRBV23-1 is flagged as an ORF with uncertain function. The CDR3 extends over 12 amino acids. V was pared by 2 bases and J by 7 bases, with 8 bases between. CDR3 loop: CASSQLWAGYTF. The CDR3 bases are TGCGCCAGCAGTCAACTTTGGGCTGGCTACACCTTC.

This clonotype was picked up many times. This rearrangement joins TRBV20-1 to TRBJ1-5; D is possibly TRBD1 (5 bases). Trimming shortened V by 4 bases and J by 3 bases, and 13 bases separated the two germline ends. The CDR3 is made up of 14 amino acids. Per germline, CDR1 DFQATT and CDR2 SNEGSKA (reference sequence). The CDR3 loop is CSATGGEDNQPQHF. CDR3 in DNA: TGCAGTGCTACGGGAGGGGAAGACAATCAGCCCCAGCATTTT.

This clonotype was seen many times. This rearrangement joins TRBV29-1 to TRBJ1-1; 10 bases map to TRBD1. V lost 6 bases, J lost 6 bases, and 13 bases stayed unmatched. Germline CDR1 reads SQVTM; CDR2 reads ANQGSEA. This CDR3 spans 15 amino acids. The CDR3 DNA is TGCAGCGTCCACGGACAGGGGGGGGTGTGGGCTGAAGCTTTCTTT. It translates to CSVHGQGGVWAEAFF.

This clonotype has only a few counts. The chain has TRBV4-3 and TRBJ2-2; 7 bases match TRBD1. The CDR3 extends over 14 amino acids. CDR1 and CDR2 from the germline V gene are LGHNA and YSLEER. Germline trimming cut 4 bases from V and 6 bases from J; bases unmatched to any gene: 5. The CDR3 DNA reads TGCGCCAGCAGCCTTAAAACAGGGGCCGGGGAGCTGTTTTTT. Protein sequence: CASSLKTGAGELFF.